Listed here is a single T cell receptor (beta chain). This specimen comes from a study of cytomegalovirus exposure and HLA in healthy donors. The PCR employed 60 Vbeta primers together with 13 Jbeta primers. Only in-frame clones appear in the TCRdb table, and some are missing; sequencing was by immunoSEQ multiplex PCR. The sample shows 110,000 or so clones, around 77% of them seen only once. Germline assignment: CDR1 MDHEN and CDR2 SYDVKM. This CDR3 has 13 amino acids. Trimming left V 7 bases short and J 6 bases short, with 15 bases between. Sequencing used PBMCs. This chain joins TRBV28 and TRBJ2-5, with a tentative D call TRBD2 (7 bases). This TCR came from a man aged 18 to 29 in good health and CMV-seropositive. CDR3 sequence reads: CASNNGGRQTQYF. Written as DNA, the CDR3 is TGTGCCAGCAATAACGGGGGGCGTCAGACCCAGTACTTC. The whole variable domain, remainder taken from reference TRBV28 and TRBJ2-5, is DVKVTQSSRYLVKRTGEKVFLECVQDMDHENMFWYRQDPGLGLRLIYFSYDVKMKEKGDIPEGYSVSREKKERFSLILESASTNQTSMYLCASNNGGRQTQYFGPGTRLLVL.